The clone carrying this TCR beta chain was seen a handful of times. Its antigen is not known. This CDR3 is built from 16 residues. Trimming removed 1 base from V and 0 bases from J, with 10 bases in between. The germline V gene encodes CDR1 SGHTA and CDR2 FQGTGA. The data were taken from a study of chemoradiotherapy in HPV16-positive cancers. Findings and limits, study-wide: HPV-responsive T-cell expansion during chemoradiotherapy was linked to improved recurrence-free survival in HPV16-positive patients.

Only in-frame clones appear in the TCRdb table, and some are missing; sequencing was by immunoSEQ multiplex PCR. The sample yields tens of thousands of clones, 92% seen once. The sample consisted of blood, taken from a patient who underwent chemoradiotherapy. V gene TRBV7-3 combines with J gene TRBJ2-1; D is uncertain. The TCR originated in a human donor with HPV-associated anogenital cancer. CDR3 bases: TGTGCCAGCAGCTTAATTCCCGCCGACTCCTACAATGAGCAGTTCTTC. Translation: CASSLIPADSYNEQFF. The full variable domain, rest sourced from reference TRBV7-3 and TRBJ2-1, is GAGVSQTPSNKVTEKGKYVELRCDPISGHTALYWYRQSLGQGPEFLIYFQGTGAADDSGLPNDRFFAVRPEGSVSTLKIQRTERGDSAVYLCASSLIPADSYNEQFFGPGTRLTVL.